The entry below gives a single T cell receptor beta chain sequence along with its context. Its antigen specificity is not known. No base quality information exists; no much larger clone differs at one position. Related bone marrow donors provided peripheral blood samples on the day of marrow donation. Peripheral blood and bone marrow mononuclear cells were isolated by Ficoll-Hypaque density centrifugation and were cryopreserved. Sorting of CD4+ and CD8+ T cells, including naive and memory subsets, was performed by FACS on a FACSAria II. The data were obtained in a study of T cells after posttransplantation cyclophosphamide (dated by TCRdb to the mid-2010s). At the level of the whole study: Using TRB sequencing, the study followed how the T cell repertoire rebuilt after myeloablative bone marrow transplantation with posttransplantation cyclophosphamide given as GVHD prophylaxis. Antigen receptor sequencing was done on samples from some 35 PTCy-treated patients and from over 15 related bone marrow donors of those patients. Blood from all 35 or so PTCy patients with 1-year posttransplant specimens was subjected to TRB sequencing. Up to 3 additional blood samples from 2 to 5.2 years after transplant were also TRB-sequenced in 3 patients, as was pretransplant blood from several patients. TRA and TRB clonality were tightly correlated in 9 or 10 samples, so subsequent TCR analyses focused on TRB only. Public TRB sequences were searched against a database of over 3,600 sequences associated with responses to pathogens, tumor antigens, self-antigens and alloantigens. General study outcomes and caveats: At 1-2 months, donor-recipient similarity was low but rose over the first year, and the later blood repertoires were often dominated by donor CD8+ memory clones. The TRB repertoires of T cells infiltrating skin or the GI tract showed only limited overlap with the TRB repertoires found in blood. Across the approximately 45 patients, TRB clonality was highly associated with recipient CMV seropositivity and CMV reactivation, and diversity with PTCy was similar to that in the CNI/methotrexate controls.

TRB sequencing used genomic DNA with the immunoSEQ assay at survey resolution or the hsTCRB kit. As for the authors' bioinformatics: Initial read processing used immunoSEQ software, and repertoire analyses used the LymphoSeq R package. Clonality was calculated as 1 minus normalized Shannon entropy, and the Gini coefficient was also calculated for each TRB dataset. Phenotypes of unsorted samples were inferred by mapping TRB sequences from sorted subsets of the recipient or donor onto unsorted samples of the same recipient. TCRdb provides this immuneACCESS table in a form limited to in-frame rearrangements. Some clones are lacking; in checked studies, under half of them reflect an unresolved V gene, and why the rest are absent is not known. V, J and clone size were drawn from that table, and D and trimming were deduced from the DNA. Counted in this sample were about 18,000 clones; 83% of them appeared once. 7.5% to 9.5% of the sample rests with the top ten.

V sheds 0 bases and J sheds 7 bases, leaving 11 bases between their ends. CDR1 and CDR2 (SGDLS, YYNGEE) derive from the germline V gene. Including cysteine and phenylalanine, the CDR3 has 14 amino acids. The retained sequence is limited to the CDR3, 42 bases, with the frame set at the first base. The clonotype originates from a man aged 25 to 45 in good health and a related stem cell transplant donor. Sequences were obtained from memory CD4+ T cells sorted from blood. The rearranged chain carries TRBV9 and TRBJ1-3; the D gene remains uncertain. The DNA sequence is TGTGCCAGCAGCGTAGGTAATACTTTCAACACCATATATTTT. Its protein is CASSVGNTFNTIYF.